This note documents a single T cell receptor (beta chain) sequence. Its antigen is still unknown. TCRdb reanalysed the RT-PCR reads using MiXCR and keeps one entry per CDR3 protein. The sample records around 250,000 distinct CDR3 sequences, more than 9% being singletons. The V end was cut by 6 bases, the J end by 0 bases, with 7 bases between. CDR1 is MNHNS and CDR2 is SASEGT in the germline V gene. The CDR3 extends over 13 amino acids. The data derive from a study of response to subunit inactivated influenza vaccine. General observations from the study: The authors proposed limited new T cell recruitment per seasonal influenza vaccination.

The rearrangement joins TRBV6-1 to TRBJ2-3; D gene unclear. This TCR was sampled from a man aged 50-60 years who received an inactivated influenza vaccine. The sample here was non-naive T cells sorted from PBMCs, taken 14 to 15 days before vaccination. The CDR3 loop is CASRMDSTDTQYF. The CDR3 bases are TGTGCCAGCAGGATGGACAGCACAGATACGCAGTATTTT.